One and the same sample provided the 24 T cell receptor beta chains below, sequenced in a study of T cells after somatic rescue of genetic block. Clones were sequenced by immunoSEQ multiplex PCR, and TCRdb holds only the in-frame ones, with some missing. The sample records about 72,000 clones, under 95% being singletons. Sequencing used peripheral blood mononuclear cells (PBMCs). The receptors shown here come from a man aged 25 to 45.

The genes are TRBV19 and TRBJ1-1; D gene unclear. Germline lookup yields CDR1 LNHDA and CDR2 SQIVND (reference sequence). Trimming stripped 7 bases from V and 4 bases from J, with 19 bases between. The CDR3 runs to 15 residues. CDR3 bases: TGTGCCAGTACTAACGGAATTGGGGTTCGCACTGAAGCTTTCTTT. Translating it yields CASTNGIGVRTEAFF.

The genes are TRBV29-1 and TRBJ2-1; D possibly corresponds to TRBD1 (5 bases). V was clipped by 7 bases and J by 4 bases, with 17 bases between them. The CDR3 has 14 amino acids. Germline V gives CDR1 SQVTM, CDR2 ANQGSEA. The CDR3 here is CSARARAGYNEQFF. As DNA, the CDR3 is TGCAGCGCCAGGGCCCGGGCAGGTTACAATGAGCAGTTCTTC.

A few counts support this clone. The CDR3 loop is CASSPEIVPEQFF. The CDR3 bases are TGTGCCAGCTCACCGGAGATAGTGCCTGAGCAGTTCTTC. This chain links TRBV18 with TRBJ2-1; D unclear. Germline loops: CDR1 KGHSH, CDR2 LQKENI. The CDR3 covers 13 residues. V was cut by 3 bases and J by 9 bases, with 12 bases left in between.

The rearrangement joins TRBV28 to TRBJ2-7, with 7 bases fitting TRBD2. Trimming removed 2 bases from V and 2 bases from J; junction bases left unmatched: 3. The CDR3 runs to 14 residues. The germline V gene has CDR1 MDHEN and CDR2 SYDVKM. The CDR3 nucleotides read TGTGCCAGCAGTTTAATGGGGGGGACCTACGAGCAGTACTTC. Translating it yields CASSLMGGTYEQYF.

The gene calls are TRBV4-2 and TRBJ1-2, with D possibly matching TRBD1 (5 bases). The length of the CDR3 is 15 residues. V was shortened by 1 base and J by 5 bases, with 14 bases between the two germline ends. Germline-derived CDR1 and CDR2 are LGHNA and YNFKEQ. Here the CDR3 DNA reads TGTGCCAGCAGCCAAGGGGGCCGGGTTGGATATGGCTACACCTTC. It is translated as CASSQGGRVGYGYTF.

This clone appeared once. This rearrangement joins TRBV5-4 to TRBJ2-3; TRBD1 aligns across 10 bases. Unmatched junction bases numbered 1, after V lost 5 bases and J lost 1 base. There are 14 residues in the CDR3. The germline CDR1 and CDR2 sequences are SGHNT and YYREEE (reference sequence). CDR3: CASRGTGGTDTQYF. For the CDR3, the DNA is TGTGCCAGCAGAGGGACAGGGGGCACAGATACGCAGTATTTT.

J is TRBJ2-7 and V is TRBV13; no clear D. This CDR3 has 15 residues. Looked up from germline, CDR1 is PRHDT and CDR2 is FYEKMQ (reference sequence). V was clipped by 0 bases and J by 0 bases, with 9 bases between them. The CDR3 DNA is TGTGCCAGCAGCTTAGGCACCTCACTCTCCTACGAGCAGTACTTC. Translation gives CASSLGTSLSYEQYF.

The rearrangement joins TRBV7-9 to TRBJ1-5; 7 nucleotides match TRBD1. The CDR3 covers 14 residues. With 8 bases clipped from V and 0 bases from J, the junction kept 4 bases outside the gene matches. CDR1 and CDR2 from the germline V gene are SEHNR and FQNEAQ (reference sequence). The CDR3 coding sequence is TGTGCCAGCTCTGGGACAGCTAGCAATCAGCCCCAGCATTTT. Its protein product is CASSGTASNQPQHF.

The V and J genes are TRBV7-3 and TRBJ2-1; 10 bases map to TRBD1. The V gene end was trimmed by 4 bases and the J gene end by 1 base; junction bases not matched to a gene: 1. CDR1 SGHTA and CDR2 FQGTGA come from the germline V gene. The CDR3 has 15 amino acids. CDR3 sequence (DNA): TGTGCCAGCAGCTCGGGACAGGGGTCCTACAATGAGCAGTTCTTC. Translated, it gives CASSSGQGSYNEQFF.

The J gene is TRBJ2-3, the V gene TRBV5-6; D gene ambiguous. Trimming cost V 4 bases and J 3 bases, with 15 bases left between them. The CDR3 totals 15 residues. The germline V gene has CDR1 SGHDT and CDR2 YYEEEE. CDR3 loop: CASSPPTTNTDTQYF. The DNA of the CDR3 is TGTGCCAGCAGCCCCCCGACAACCAATACAGATACGCAGTATTTT.

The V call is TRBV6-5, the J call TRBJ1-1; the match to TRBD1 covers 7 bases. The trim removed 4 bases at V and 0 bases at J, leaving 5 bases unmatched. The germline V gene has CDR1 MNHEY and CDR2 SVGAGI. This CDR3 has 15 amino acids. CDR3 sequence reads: CASSLGTAMNTEAFF. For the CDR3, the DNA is TGTGCCAGCAGTTTAGGGACAGCTATGAACACTGAAGCTTTCTTT.

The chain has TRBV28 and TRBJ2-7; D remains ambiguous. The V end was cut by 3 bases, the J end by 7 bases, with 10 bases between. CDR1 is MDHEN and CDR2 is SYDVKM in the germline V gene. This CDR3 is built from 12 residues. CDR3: CASSFRVGEQYF. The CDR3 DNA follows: TGTGCCAGCAGTTTCCGGGTAGGGGAGCAGTACTTC.

CDR3 sequence reads: CASSSPSGTGELFF. Here the CDR3 DNA reads TGTGCCAGCAGTTCTCCCTCAGGGACCGGGGAGCTGTTTTTT. The chain has TRBV6-5 and TRBJ2-2; TRBD1 is a possible D gene (5 bases). V lost 4 bases and J 5 bases, leaving 11 bases between the germline ends. This CDR3 contains 14 residues. The germline V gene has CDR1 MNHEY and CDR2 SVGAGI.

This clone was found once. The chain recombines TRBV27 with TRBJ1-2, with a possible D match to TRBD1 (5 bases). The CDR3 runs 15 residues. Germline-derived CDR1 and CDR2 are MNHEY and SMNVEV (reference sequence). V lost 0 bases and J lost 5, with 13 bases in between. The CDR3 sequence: CASSLSQGRQYGYTF. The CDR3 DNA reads TGTGCCAGCAGTTTATCTCAGGGTCGTCAGTATGGCTACACCTTC.

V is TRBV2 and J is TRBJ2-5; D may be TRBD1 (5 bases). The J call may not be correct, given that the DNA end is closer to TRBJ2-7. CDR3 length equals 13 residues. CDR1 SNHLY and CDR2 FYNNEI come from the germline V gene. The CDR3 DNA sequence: TGTGCCAGCAGTGAAAGTTATCAGGGCGAGCAGTACTTC. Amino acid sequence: CASSESYQGEQYF.

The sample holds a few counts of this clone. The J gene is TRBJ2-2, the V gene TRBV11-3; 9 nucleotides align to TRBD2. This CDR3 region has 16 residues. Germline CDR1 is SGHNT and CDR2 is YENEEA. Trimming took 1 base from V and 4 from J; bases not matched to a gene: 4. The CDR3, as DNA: TGTGCCAGCAGCTTAGCGGAGCGGGGGGCCACCGGGGAGCTGTTTTTT. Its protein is CASSLAERGATGELFF.

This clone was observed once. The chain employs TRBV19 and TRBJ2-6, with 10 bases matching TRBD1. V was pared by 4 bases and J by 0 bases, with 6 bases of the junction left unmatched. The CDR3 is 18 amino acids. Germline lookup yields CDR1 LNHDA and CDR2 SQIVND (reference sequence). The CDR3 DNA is TGTGCCAGTAGTACCCGGACAGGGGGGGCCTCTGGGGCCAACGTCCTGACTTTC. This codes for CASSTRTGGASGANVLTF.

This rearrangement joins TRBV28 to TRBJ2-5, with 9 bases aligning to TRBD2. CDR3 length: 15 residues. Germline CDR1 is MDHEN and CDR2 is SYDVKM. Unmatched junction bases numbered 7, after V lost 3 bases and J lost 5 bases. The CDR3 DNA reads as TGTGCCAGCAGTTTTAATAGCGGGAGCGGGGAGACCCAGTACTTC. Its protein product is CASSFNSGSGETQYF.

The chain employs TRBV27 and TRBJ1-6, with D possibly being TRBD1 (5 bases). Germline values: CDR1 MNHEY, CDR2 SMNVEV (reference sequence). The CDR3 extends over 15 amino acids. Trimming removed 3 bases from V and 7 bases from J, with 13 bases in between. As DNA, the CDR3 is TGTGCCAGCAGTTTTGCTCTCAAGGGGAATTCACCCCTCCACTTT. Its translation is CASSFALKGNSPLHF.

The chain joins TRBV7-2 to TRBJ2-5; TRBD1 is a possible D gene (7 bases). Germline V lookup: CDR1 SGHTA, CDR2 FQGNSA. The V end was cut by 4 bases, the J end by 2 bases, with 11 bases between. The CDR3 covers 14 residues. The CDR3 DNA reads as TGTGCCAGCAGCTCCGGGGGACAGCAAGAGACCCAGTACTTC. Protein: CASSSGGQQETQYF. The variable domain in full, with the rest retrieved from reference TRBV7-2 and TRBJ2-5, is GAGVSQSPSNKVTEKGKDVELRCDPISGHTALYWYRQSLGQGLEFLIYFQGNSAPDKSGLPSDRFSAERTGGSVSTLTIQRTQQEDSAVYLCASSSGGQQETQYFGPGTRLLVL.

This CDR3 reads CATSRGGLRNTEAFF. The CDR3 DNA reads as TGTGCCACCAGCAGGGGGGGGCTGCGGAACACTGAAGCTTTCTTT. The chain uses TRBV15 and TRBJ1-1; the D gene is possibly TRBD1 (6 bases). V dropped 3 bases and J dropped 1 base, with 12 bases sitting between them. CDR3 length: 15 amino acids. Germline CDR1 reads LNHNV; CDR2 reads YYDKDF (reference sequence).

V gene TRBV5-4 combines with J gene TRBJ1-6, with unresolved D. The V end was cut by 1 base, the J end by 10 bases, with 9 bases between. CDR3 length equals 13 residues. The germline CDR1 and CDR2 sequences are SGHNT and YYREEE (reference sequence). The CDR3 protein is CASSLKGSSPLHF. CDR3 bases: TGTGCCAGCAGCTTGAAGGGTTCATCACCCCTCCACTTT.

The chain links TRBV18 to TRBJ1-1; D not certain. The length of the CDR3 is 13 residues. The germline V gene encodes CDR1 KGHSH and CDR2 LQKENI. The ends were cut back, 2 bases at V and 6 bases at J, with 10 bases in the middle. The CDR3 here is CASSPGVRPEAFF. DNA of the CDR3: TGTGCCAGCTCACCAGGGGTAAGGCCTGAAGCTTTCTTT.

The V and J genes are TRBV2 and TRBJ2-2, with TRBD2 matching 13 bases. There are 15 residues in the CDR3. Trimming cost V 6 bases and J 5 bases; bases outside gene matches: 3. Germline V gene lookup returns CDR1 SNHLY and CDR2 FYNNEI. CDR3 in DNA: TGTGCCAGCAGCGGACTAGCGGGAGCGACCGGGGAGCTGTTTTTT. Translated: CASSGLAGATGELFF.